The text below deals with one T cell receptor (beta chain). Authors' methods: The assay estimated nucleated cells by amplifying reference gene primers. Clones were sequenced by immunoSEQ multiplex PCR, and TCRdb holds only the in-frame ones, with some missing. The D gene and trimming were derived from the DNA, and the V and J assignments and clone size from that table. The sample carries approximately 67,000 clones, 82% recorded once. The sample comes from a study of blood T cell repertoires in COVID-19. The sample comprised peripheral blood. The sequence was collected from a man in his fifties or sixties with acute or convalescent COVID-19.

The CDR3 coding sequence is TGTGCCGTAGCCAGCGTGAACGGAAACACCATATATTTT. It encodes CAVASVNGNTIYF. The genes are TRBV7-6 and TRBJ1-3, with unresolved D. The CDR3 consists of 13 residues. The germline V gene encodes CDR1 SGHVS and CDR2 FNYEAQ. V dropped 11 bases and J dropped 4 bases, with 15 bases sitting between them.